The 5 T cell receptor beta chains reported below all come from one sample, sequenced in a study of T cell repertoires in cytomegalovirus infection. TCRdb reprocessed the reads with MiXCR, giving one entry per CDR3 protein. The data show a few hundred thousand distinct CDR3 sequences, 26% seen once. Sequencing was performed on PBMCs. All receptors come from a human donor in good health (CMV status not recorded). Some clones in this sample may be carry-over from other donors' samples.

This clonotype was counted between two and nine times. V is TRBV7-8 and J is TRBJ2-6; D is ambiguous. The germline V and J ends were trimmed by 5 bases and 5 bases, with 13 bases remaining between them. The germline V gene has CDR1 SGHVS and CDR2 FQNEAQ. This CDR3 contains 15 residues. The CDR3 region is CASSIALARANVLTF. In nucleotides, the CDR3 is TGTGCCAGCAGCATCGCCCTGGCTAGGGCCAACGTCCTGACTTTC.

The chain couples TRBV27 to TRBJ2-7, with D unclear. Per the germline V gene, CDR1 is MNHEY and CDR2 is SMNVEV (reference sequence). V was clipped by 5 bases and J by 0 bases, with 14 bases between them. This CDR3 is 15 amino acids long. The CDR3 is CASSPVIDSSYEQYF. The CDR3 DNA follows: TGTGCCAGCAGTCCCGTGATAGATAGCTCCTACGAGCAGTACTTC.

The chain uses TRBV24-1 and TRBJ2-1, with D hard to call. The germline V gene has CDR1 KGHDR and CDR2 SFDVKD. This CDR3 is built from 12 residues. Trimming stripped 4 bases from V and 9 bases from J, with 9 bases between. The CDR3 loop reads CATSESFSEQFF. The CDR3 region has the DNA TGTGCCACCAGTGAATCATTTAGTGAGCAGTTCTTC.

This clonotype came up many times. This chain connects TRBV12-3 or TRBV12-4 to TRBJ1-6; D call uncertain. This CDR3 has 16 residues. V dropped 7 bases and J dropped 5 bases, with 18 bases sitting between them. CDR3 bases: TGTGCCAGCAACCTAAGGGCAGGCGCTAATAATTCACCCCTCCACTTT. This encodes CASNLRAGANNSPLHF.

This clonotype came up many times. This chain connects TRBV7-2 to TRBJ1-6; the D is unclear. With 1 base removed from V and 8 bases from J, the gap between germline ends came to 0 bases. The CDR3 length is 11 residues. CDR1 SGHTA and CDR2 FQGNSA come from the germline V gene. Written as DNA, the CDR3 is TGTGCCAGCAGCTTAGATTCACCCCTCCACTTT. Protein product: CASSLDSPLHF.